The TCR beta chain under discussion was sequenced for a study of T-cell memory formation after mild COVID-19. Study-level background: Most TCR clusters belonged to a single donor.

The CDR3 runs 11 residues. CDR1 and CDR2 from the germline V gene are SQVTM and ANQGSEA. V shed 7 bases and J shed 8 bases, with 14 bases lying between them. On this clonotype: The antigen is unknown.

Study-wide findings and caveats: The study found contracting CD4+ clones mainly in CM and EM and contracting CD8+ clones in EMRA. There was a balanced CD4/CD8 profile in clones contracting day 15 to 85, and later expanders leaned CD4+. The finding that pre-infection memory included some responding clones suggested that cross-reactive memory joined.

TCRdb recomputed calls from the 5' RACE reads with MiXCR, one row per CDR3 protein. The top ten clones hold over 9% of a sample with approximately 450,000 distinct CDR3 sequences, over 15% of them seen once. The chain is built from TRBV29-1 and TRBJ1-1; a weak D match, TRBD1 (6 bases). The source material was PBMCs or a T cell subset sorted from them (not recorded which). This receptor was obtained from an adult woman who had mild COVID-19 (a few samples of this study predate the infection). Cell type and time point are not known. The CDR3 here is CSGQVTFEAFF. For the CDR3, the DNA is TGCAGCGGACAGGTTACGTTCGAAGCTTTCTTT.